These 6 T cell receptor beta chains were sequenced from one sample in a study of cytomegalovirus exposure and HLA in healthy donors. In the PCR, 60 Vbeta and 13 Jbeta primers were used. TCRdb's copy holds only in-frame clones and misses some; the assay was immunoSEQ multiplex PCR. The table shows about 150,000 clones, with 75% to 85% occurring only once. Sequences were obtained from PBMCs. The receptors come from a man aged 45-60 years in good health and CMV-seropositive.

The CDR3 sequence is CASSSPTGHREKLFF. The CDR3 nucleotides read TGTGCCAGCAGTTCTCCCACAGGGCATAGAGAAAAACTGTTTTTT. The rearrangement uses TRBV11-2 and TRBJ1-4, with TRBD1 as a possible D gene (6 bases). The CDR3 runs to 15 residues. The germline gives CDR1 SGHAT, CDR2 FQNNGV. V lost 6 bases, J lost 8 bases, and 19 bases lay in between. The full variable domain, its missing parts supplied by reference TRBV11-2 and TRBJ1-4, is EAGVAQSPRYKIIEKRQSVAFWCNPISGHATLYWYQQILGQGPKLLIQFQNNGVVDDSQLPKDRFSAERLKGVDSTLKIQPAKLEDSAVYLCASSSPTGHREKLFFGSGTQLSVL.

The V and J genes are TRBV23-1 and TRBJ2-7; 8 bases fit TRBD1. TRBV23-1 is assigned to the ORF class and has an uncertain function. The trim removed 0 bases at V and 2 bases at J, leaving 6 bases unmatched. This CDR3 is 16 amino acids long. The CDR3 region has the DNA TGCGCCAGCAGTCAATCGCCGGGACAGGCAACCTACGAGCAGTACTTC. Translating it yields CASSQSPGQATYEQYF.

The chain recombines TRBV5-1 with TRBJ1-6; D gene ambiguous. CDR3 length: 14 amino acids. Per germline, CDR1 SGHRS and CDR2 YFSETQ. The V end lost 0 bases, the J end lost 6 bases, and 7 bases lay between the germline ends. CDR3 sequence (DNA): TGCGCCAGCAGCTTGGATGGGCCTAATTCACCCCTCCACTTT. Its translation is CASSLDGPNSPLHF.

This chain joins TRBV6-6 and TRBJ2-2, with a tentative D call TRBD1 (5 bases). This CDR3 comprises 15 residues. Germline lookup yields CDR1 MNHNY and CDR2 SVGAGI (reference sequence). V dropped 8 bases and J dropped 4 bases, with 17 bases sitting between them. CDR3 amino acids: CASQSPGSFTGELFF. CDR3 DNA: TGTGCCAGCCAATCCCCAGGGTCTTTCACCGGGGAGCTGTTTTTT.

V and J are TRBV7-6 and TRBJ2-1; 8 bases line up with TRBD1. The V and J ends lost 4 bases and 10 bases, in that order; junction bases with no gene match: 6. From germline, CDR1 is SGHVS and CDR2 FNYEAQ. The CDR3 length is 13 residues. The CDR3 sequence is CASSSGQGWEQFF. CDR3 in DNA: TGTGCCAGCAGCTCCGGACAGGGTTGGGAGCAGTTCTTC.

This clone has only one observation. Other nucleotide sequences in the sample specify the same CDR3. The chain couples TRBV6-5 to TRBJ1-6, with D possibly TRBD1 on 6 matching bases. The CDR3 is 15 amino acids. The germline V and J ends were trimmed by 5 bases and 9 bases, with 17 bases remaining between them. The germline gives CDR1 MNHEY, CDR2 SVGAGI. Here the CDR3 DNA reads TGTGCCAGCAGTCGGAGCACAGGGCAGGGTTCACCCCTCCACTTT. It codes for CASSRSTGQGSPLHF.